Following are 5 T cell receptor beta chains from one sample sequenced in a study of shared clonotypes between healthy human individuals. Only in-frame clones appear in the TCRdb table, and some are missing; sequencing was by immunoSEQ multiplex PCR. The table includes about 2.3 million clones, 80% to 95% detected once. Sequencing was done on a sample of naive CD4+ T cells from PBMCs. The subset was: CD45RA+ positively selected. The receptors derive from a man in his late teens or twenties in good health. Some clones in this sample may be carry-over from other donors' samples.

With respect to this clone: This specimen includes other DNA sequences encoding the same CDR3. This rearrangement joins TRBV6-4 to TRBJ2-1; 11 bases are a match to TRBD2. The CDR3 runs to 14 residues. In germline, CDR1 is MRHNA, CDR2 SNTAGT. The V and J ends lost 4 bases and 4 bases, in that order; junction bases with no gene match: 0. CDR3 nucleotides: TGTGCCAGCAGTGCTAGCGGGGGGTACAATGAGCAGTTCTTC. It yields the protein CASSASGGYNEQFF.

This sequence joins TRBV7-2 and TRBJ2-3; D might be TRBD2 (7 bases). The length of the CDR3 is 15 residues. The germline V gene has CDR1 SGHTA and CDR2 FQGNSA. The V end lost 5 bases, the J end lost 7 bases, and 19 bases lay between the germline ends. CDR3 sequence (DNA): TGTGCCAGCAGCCCGTCGGGGGGCCGAGCGAATACGCAGTATTTT. Protein sequence: CASSPSGGRANTQYF.

The chain carries TRBV7-2 and TRBJ2-7, with unresolved D. This CDR3 comprises 15 residues. V lost 2 bases, J lost 2 bases, and 13 bases lay in between. From germline, CDR1 is SGHTA and CDR2 FQGNSA. In DNA form, the CDR3 reads TGTGCCAGCAGCTTATTTCACGGTGCAACCTACGAGCAGTACTTC. The encoded protein is CASSLFHGATYEQYF.

The chain couples TRBV7-9 to TRBJ2-1; 10 bases fit TRBD2. Germline CDR1 reads SEHNR; CDR2 reads FQNEAQ (reference sequence). V gave up 0 bases and J gave up 6 bases; unmatched junction bases: 5. The CDR3 is 16 residues long. CDR3 coding DNA: TGTGCCAGCAGCTTAGCGCGGCTAGCGGGAGTCAATGAGCAGTTCTTC. Translated: CASSLARLAGVNEQFF.

This chain links TRBV28 with TRBJ2-2, with TRBD1 identical over 8 bases. The germline gives CDR1 MDHEN, CDR2 SYDVKM. The length of the CDR3 is 16 residues. With V trimmed by 6 bases and J by 5 bases, 11 bases remained unmatched. The CDR3 protein is CASSFMTGAMTGELFF. The CDR3 DNA reads as TGTGCCAGCAGCTTCATGACAGGGGCGATGACCGGGGAGCTGTTTTTT.